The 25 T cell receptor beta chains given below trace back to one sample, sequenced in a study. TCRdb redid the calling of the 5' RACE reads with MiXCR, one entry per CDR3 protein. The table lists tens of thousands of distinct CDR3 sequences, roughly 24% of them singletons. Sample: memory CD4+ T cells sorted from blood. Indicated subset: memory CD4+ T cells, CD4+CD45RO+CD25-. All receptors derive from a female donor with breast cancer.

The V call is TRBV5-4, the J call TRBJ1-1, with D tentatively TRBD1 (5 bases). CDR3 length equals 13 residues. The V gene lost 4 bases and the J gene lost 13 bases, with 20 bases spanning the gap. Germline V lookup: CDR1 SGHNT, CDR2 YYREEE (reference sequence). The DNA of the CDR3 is TGTGCCAGCAGCACCCCGGCCGGGACTGTGGGTTTCTTT. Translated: CASSTPAGTVGFF.

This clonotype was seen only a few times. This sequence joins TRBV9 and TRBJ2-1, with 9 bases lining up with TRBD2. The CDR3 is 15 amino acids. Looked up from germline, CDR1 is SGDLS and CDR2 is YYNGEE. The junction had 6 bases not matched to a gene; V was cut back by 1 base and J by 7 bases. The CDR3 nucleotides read TGTGCCAGCAGCGTATGGGCGGGAGGGGAAAATGAGCAGTTCTTC. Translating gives CASSVWAGGENEQFF.

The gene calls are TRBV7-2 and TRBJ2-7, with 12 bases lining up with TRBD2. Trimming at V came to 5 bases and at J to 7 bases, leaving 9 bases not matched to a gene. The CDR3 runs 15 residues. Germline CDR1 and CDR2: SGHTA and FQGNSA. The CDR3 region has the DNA TGTGCCAGCAGCCCTAGACTAGCGGGAGATAATGAGCAGTACTTC. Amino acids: CASSPRLAGDNEQYF.

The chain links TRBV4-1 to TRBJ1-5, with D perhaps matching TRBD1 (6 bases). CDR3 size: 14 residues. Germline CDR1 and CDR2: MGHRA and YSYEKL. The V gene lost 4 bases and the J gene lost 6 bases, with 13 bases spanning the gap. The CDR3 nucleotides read TGCGCCAGCAGCCTAGGGGGGCAGAGTCAGCCCCAGCATTTT. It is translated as CASSLGGQSQPQHF.

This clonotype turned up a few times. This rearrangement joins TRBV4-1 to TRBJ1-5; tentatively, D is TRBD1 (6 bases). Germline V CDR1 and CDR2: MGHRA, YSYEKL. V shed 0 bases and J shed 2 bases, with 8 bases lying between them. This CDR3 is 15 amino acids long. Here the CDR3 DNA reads TGCGCCAGCAGCCAAGAAGGGGGAGGCAATCAGCCCCAGCATTTT. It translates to CASSQEGGGNQPQHF.

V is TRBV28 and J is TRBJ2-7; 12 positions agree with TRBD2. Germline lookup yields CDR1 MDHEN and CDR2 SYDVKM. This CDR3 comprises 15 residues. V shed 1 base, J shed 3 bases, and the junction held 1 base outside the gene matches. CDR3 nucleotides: TGTGCCAGCAGTTTATTACTAGCGGGGGGCTACGAGCAGTACTTC. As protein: CASSLLLAGGYEQYF.

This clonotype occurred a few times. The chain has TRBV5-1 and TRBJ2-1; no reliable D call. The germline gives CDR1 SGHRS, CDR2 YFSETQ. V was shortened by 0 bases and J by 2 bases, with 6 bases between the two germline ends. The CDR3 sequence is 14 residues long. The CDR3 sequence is CASSLVEPYNEQFF. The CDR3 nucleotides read TGCGCCAGCAGCTTGGTCGAGCCCTACAATGAGCAGTTCTTC.

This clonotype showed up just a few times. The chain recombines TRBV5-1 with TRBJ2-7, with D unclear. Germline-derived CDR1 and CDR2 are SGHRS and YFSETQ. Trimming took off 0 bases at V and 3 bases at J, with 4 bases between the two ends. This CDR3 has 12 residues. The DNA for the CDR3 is TGCGCCAGCAGCTTGGGTTACTACGAGCAGTACTTC. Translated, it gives CASSLGYYEQYF.

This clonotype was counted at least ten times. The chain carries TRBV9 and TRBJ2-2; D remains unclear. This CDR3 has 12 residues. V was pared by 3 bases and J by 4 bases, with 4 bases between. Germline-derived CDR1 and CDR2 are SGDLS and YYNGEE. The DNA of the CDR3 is TGTGCCAGCAGCGGAGTCACCGGGGAGCTGTTTTTT. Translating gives CASSGVTGELFF. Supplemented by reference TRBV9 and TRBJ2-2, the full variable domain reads DSGVTQTPKHLITATGQRVTLRCSPRSGDLSVYWYQQSLDQGLQFLIQYYNGEERAKGNILERFSAQQFPDLHSELNLSSLELGDSALYFCASSGVTGELFFGEGSRLTVL.

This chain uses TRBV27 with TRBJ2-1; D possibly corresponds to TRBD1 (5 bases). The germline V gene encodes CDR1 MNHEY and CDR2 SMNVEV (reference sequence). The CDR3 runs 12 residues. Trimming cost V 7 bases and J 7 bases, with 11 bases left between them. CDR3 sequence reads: CASKSQVNEQFF. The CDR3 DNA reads TGTGCCAGCAAATCACAGGTTAATGAGCAGTTCTTC.

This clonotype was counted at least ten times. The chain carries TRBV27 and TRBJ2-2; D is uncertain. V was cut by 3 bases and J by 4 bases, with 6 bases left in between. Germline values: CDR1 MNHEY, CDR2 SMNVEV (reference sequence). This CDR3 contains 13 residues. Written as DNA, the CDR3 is TGTGCCAGCAGTTTCGGCGGCACCGGGGAGCTGTTTTTT. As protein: CASSFGGTGELFF.

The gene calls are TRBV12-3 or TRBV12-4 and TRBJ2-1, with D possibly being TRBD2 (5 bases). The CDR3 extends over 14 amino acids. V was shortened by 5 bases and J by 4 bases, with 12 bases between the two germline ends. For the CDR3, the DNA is TGTGCCAGCAGTCGTGGGAGTCAGTACAATGAGCAGTTCTTC. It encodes CASSRGSQYNEQFF.

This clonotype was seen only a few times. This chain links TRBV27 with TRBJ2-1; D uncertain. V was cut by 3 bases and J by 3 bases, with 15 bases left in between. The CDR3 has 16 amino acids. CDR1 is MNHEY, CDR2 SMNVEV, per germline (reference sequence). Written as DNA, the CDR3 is TGTGCCAGCAGTTTTTCCCCCAATAGGATCTACAATGAGCAGTTCTTC. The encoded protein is CASSFSPNRIYNEQFF.

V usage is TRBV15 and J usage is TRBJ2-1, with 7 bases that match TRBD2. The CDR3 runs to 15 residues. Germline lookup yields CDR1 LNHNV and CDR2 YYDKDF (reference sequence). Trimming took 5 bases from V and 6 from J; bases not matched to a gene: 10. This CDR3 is CATSAPGREFNEQFF. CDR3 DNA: TGTGCCACCAGCGCTCCAGGGCGGGAGTTCAATGAGCAGTTCTTC.

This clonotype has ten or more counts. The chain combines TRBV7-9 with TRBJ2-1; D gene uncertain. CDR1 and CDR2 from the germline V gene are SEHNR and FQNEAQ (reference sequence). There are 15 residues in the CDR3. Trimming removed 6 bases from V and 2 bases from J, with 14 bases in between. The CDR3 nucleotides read TGTGCCAGCAGTCCAGAGGTAACTCCCTACAATGAGCAGTTCTTC. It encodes CASSPEVTPYNEQFF. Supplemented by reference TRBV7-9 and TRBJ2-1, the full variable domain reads DTGVSQNPRHKITKRGQNVTFRCDPISEHNRLYWYRQTLGQGPEFLTYFQNEAQLEKSRLLSDRFSAERPKGSFSTLEIQRTEQGDSAMYLCASSPEVTPYNEQFFGPGTRLTVL.

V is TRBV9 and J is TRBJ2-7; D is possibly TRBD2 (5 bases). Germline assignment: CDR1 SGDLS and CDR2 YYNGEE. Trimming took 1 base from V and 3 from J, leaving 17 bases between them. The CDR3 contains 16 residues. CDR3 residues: CASSVSSGISLYEQYF. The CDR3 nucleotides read TGTGCCAGCAGCGTATCCAGCGGAATATCCCTCTACGAGCAGTACTTC.

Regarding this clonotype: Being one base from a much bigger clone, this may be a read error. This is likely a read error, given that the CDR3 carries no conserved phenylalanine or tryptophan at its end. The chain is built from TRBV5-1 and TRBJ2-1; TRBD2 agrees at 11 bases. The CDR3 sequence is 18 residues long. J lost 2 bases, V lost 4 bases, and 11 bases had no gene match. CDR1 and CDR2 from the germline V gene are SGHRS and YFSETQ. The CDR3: CASSLRTSGFTAYNEQFL. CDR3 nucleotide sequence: TGCGCCAGCAGCCTTAGGACTAGCGGGTTTACGGCCTACAATGAGCAGTTCCTC.

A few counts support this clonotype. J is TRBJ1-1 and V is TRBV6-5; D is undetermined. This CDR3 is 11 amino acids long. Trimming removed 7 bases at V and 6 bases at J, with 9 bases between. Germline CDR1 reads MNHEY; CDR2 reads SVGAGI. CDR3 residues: CASIQESEAFF. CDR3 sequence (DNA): TGTGCCAGCATTCAAGAATCTGAAGCTTTCTTT.

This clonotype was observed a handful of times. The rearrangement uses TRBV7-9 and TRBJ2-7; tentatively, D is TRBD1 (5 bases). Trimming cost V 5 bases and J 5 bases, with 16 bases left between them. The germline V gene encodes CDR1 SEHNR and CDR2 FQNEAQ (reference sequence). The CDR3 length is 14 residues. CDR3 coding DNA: TGTGCCAGCAGCCTTCAGCAGGGTTTCCACGAGCAGTACTTC. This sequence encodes CASSLQQGFHEQYF.

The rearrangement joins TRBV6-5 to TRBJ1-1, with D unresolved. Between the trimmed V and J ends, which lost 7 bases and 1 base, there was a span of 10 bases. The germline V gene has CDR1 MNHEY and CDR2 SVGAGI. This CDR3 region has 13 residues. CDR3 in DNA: TGTGCCAGCACGCGAGGTTGGAACACTGAAGCTTTCTTT. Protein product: CASTRGWNTEAFF.

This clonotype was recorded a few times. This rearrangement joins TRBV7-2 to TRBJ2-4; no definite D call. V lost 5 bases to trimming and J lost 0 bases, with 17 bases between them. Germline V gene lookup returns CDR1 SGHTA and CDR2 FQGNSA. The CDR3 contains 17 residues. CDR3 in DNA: TGTGCCAGCAGCCCCCTGGCTTTATCTCTAGCCAAAAACATTCAGTACTTC. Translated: CASSPLALSLAKNIQYF.

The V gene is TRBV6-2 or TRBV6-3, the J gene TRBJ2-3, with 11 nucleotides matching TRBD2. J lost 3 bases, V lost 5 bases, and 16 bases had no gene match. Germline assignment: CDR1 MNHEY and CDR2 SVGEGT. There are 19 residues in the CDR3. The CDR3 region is CASSRPRLAGSRGTDTQYF. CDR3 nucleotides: TGTGCCAGCAGTCGCCCAAGACTAGCGGGATCTAGAGGTACAGATACGCAGTATTTT.

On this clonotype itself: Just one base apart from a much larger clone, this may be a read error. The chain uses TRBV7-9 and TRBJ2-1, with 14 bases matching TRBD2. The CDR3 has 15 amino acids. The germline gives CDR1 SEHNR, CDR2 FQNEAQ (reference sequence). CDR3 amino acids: CAGRGLAGASNEQFF. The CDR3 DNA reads TGTGCCGGCAGGGGACTAGCGGGAGCTAGTAATGAGCAGTTCTTC.

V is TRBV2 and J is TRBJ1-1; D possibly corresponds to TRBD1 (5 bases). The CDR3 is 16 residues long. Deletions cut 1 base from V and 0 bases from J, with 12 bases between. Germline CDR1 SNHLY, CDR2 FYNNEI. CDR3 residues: CASSEEGRAMNTEAFF. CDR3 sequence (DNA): TGTGCCAGCAGTGAAGAGGGACGGGCGATGAACACTGAAGCTTTCTTT.

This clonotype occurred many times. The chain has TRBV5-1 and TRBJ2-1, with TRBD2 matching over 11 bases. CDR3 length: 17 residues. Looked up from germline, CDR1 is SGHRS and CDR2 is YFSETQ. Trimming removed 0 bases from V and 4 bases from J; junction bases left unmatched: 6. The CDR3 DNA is TGCGCCAGCAGCTTGGTGGCTAGCGGGGGGCTGTACAATGAGCAGTTCTTC. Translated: CASSLVASGGLYNEQFF.